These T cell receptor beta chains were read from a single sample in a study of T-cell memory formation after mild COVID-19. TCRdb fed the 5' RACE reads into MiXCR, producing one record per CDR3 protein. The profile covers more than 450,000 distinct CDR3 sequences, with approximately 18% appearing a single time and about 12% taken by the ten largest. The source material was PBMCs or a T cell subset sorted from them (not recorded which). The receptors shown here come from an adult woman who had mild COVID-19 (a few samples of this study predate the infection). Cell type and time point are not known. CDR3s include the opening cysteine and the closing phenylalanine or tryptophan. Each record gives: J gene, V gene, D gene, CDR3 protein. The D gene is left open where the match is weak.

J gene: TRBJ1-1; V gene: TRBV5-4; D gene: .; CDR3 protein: CASSRPRGPRDTEAFF
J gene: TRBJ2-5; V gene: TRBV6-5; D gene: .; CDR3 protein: CASSYTVGAGETQYF
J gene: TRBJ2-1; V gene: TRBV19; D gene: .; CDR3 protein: CASSPRASHNEQFF
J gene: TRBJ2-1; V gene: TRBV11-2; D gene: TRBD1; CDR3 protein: CASSLGSVWTGQNEQFF
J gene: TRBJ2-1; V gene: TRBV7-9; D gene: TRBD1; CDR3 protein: CASSQRQGPYNEQFF
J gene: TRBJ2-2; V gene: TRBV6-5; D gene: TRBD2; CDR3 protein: CASRTGTSVYTGELFF
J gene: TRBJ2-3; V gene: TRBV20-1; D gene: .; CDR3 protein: CSAPPQREQVDTQYF
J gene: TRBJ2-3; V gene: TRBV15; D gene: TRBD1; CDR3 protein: CATKRDRGPADTQYF
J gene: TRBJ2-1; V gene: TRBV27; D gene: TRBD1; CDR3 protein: CASSSTGGSLYNNEQFF
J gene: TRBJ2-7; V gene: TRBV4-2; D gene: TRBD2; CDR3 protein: CASSPTSWAGGSSYEQYF
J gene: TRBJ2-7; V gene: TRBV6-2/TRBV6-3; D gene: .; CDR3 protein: CASSYFYGNEQYF
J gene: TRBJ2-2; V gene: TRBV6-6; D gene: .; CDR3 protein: CGCRGVEFIGELFF
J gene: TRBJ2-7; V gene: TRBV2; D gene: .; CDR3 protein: CASSENRGAVDRDEQYF
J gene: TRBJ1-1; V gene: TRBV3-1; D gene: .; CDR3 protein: CASSPISLMNTEAFF
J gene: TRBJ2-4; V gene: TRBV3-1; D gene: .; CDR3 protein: CASSQGLLEGWIVKNIQYF
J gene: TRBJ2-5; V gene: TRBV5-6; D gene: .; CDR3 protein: CASSLLGDQETQYF
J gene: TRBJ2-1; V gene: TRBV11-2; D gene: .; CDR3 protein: CASSLDLGVSVKQFF
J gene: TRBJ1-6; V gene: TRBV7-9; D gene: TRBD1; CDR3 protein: CASSSRGQFSPLHF
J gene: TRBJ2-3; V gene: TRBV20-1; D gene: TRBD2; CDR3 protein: CSGVLAGGTDTQYF
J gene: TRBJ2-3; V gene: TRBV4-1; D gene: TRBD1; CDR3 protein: CASSQGTGVDTQYF
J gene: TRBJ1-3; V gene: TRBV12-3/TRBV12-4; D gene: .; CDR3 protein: CASSPGAHLRDTRSGNTIYF
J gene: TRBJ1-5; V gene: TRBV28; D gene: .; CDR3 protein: CASSPLRSRKPQHF
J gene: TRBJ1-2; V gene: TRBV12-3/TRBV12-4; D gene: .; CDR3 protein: CASSLRTADYGYTF
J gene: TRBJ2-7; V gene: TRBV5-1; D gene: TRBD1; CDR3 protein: CASSLAVGTGRYEQYF
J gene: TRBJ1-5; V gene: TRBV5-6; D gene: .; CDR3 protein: CASSSRVYSNQPQHF
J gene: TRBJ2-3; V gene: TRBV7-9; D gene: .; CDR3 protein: CASSLVSGPDTQYF
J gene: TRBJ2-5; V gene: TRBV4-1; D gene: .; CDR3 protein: CASSLQGGSTQETQYF
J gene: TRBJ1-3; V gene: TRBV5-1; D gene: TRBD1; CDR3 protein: CASSFGQGEDTIYF
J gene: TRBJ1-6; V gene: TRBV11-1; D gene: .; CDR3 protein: CASSLRTVYNSPLHF
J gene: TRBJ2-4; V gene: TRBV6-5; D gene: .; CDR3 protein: CASRRAGDKNIQYF
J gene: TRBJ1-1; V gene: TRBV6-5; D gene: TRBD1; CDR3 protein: CASSPGGISTEAFF
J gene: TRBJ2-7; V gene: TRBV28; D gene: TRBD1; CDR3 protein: CASSLFRDSHHEQYF
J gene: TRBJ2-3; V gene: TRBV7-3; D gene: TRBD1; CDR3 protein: CASSYGDSSTDTQYF
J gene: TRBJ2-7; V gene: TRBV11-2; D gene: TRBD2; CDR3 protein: CASSAVGLAGGSFYEQYF
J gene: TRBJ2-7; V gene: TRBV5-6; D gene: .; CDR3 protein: CASSFGTDGEQYF
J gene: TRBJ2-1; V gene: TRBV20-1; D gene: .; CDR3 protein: CSASYGSPIEQFF
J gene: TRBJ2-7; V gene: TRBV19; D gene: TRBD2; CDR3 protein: CASSIGPGGGAAYEQYF
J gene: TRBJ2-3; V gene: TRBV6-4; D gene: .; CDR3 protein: CASSEEQGTDTQYF
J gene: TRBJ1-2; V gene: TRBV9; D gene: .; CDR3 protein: CASSVGQDYGYTF
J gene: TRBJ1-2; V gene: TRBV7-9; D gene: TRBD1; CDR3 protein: CASSYGDRGLGYTF
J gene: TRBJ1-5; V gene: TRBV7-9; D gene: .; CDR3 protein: CASSSGPPDSNQPQHF
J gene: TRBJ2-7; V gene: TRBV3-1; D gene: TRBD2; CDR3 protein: CASSHGSGTSGYEQYF
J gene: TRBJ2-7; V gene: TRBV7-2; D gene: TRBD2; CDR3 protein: CASSLAVAGGPYEQYF
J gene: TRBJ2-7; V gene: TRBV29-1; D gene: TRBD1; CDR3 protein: CSVASGTGNDEQYF
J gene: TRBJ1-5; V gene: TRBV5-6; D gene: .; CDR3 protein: CASSGGGYQPQHF
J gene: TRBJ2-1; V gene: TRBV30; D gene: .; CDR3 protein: CAWSPPPTVYNEQFF
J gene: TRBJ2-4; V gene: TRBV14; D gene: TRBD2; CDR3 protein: CASSQVSSGANIQYF
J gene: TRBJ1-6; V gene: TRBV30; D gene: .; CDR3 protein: CAWRVRGYNSPLHF
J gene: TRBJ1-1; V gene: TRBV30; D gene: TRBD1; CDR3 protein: CAGDRANTEAFF
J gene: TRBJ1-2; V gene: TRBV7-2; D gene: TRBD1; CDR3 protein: CASSPGQGWGYTF
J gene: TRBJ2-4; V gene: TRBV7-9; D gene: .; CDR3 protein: CAILTYGIQYF
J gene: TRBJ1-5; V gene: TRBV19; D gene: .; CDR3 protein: CASSRIQGNQPQHF
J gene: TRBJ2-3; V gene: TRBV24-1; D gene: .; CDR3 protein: CATSDPAGRQGNTDTQYF
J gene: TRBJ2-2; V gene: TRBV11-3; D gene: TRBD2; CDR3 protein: CASSLRLAGDYNTGELFF